A selection of T cell receptor beta chains follows, all from one sample in a study of T cell responses to AZD1222 COVID-19 vaccine. Produced via immunoSEQ multiplex PCR; TCRdb's table is partial and in-frame only. The sample lists approximately 130,000 clones; about nine tenths were seen once. The sequencing here drew on peripheral blood, taken 28 days after the second AZD1222 dose. These receptors all stem from an adult who received the AZD1222 COVID-19 vaccine. Both conserved end residues are part of each CDR3. Each record gives: D gene, clone size, J gene, V gene, CDR3 protein, CDR3 DNA. The D gene is left open where the match is weak. Clone size is given for some rows only: seen once, a few or many times, or a class if the clone is expanded.

TRBD1	NA	TRBJ1-1	TRBV4-3	CASSQGTGGLYEAFF	TGCGCCAGCAGCCAGGGGACAGGGGGGCTTTATGAAGCTTTCTTT
TRBD1	NA	TRBJ2-3	TRBV5-4	CASSLYTGGASTDTQYF	TGTGCCAGCAGCTTGTATACAGGGGGTGCGAGCACAGATACGCAGTATTTT
NA	NA	TRBJ1-4	TRBV25-1	CASSEQGIANEKLFF	TGTGCCAGCAGTGAGCAGGGTATAGCTAATGAAAAACTGTTTTTT
NA	NA	TRBJ1-2	TRBV11-2	CASSSLQNAVNYGYTF	TGTGCCAGCAGCTCACTCCAAAATGCGGTTAACTATGGCTACACCTTC
TRBD2	NA	TRBJ2-2	TRBV30	CAWRESGRSGELFF	TGTGCCTGGAGGGAGAGCGGGAGAAGCGGGGAGCTGTTTTTT
TRBD2	NA	TRBJ2-1	TRBV5-1	CASSWGTSGELGGYNEQFF	TGCGCCAGCAGCTGGGGGACTAGCGGGGAACTTGGGGGCTACAATGAGCAGTTCTTC
NA	NA	TRBJ1-2	TRBV10-3	CAITWGAGYGYTF	TGTGCCATCACCTGGGGGGCAGGCTATGGCTACACCTTC
TRBD2	once	TRBJ2-5	TRBV5-1	CASSLATGGGQETQYF	TGCGCCAGCAGCTTGGCAACCGGGGGGGGTCAAGAGACCCAGTACTTC
NA	few	TRBJ1-2	TRBV11-1	CASSFSTGSYGYTF	TGTGCCAGCAGCTTCTCCACAGGGAGCTATGGCTACACCTTC
NA	NA	TRBJ1-1	TRBV5-1	CASSSASDTEAFF	TGCGCCAGCAGCTCGGCATCGGACACTGAAGCTTTCTTT
NA	NA	TRBJ1-2	TRBV2	CASSEGRVQRYGYTF	TGTGCCAGCAGTGAAGGCCGGGTCCAACGTTATGGCTACACCTTC
NA	NA	TRBJ1-1	TRBV18	CASSPQPRDTEAFF	TGTGCCAGCTCACCACAACCCAGAGACACTGAAGCTTTCTTT
NA	NA	TRBJ1-2	TRBV5-4	CASSSRGKTGRAYGYTF	TGTGCCAGCAGCTCCAGGGGAAAGACAGGCAGAGCCTATGGCTACACCTTC
TRBD2	NA	TRBJ2-3	TRBV7-2	CASSSVAGPTDTQYF	TGTGCCAGCAGCTCGGTAGCGGGGCCGACAGATACGCAGTATTTT
NA	NA	TRBJ1-5	TRBV6-5	CASSWTARPQHF	TGTGCCAGCAGCTGGACAGCTCGGCCCCAGCATTTT
NA	NA	TRBJ1-1	TRBV9	CASSPRTLNTEAFF	TGTGCCAGCAGCCCCCGGACCCTGAACACTGAAGCTTTCTTT
NA	NA	TRBJ2-7	TRBV7-2	CASSSGPGLEQYF	TGTGCCAGCAGCTCGGGACCGGGACTCGAGCAGTACTTC
NA	NA	TRBJ2-5	TRBV7-9	CASSFGRGGETQYF	TGTGCCAGCAGCTTTGGAAGGGGCGGGGAGACCCAGTACTTC
NA	NA	TRBJ2-7	TRBV18	CASSPSTGGYEQYF	TGTGCCAGCTCACCATCGACAGGTGGCTACGAGCAGTACTTC
NA	NA	TRBJ2-5	TRBV3-1/TRBV3-2	CASSQVRGETQYF	TGTGCCAGCAGCCAAGTAAGGGGTGAGACCCAGTACTTC
NA	NA	TRBJ2-7	TRBV15	CATSRGGGPANEQYF	TGTGCCACCAGCAGAGGAGGCGGTCCCGCAAACGAGCAGTACTTC
NA	NA	TRBJ2-3	TRBV5-1	CASSATSLADTQYF	TGCGCCAGCAGCGCTACTAGCTTAGCAGATACGCAGTATTTT
TRBD1	NA	TRBJ2-4	TRBV7-9	CASSTTTGDIQYF	TGTGCCAGCAGCACCACTACAGGGGACATTCAGTACTTC
TRBD1	NA	TRBJ2-7	TRBV10-3	CAISPGTGLLVSYEQYF	TGTGCCATCAGTCCCGGGACAGGTCTTTTGGTTTCCTACGAGCAGTACTTC
TRBD2	few	TRBJ2-3	TRBV5-1	CASSSGLAGSTDTQYF	TGCGCCAGCAGCTCCGGACTAGCGGGTAGCACAGATACGCAGTATTTT
NA	NA	TRBJ2-7	TRBV18	CASSPVAVGDEQYF	TGTGCCAGCTCACCCGTAGCGGTTGGAGACGAGCAGTACTTC
NA	NA	TRBJ1-2	TRBV3-1/TRBV3-2	CASSQSVAGASGYTF	TGTGCCAGCAGCCAATCCGTCGCGGGGGCTAGTGGCTACACCTTC